This T cell receptor (beta chain) appears in the sequencing data of a study of metastatic and nonmetastatic thyroid tumors. TCRdb re-called clones from the PCR reads using MiXCR. The repertoire holds thousands of clones, with around 35% as singletons. Comment on this clone: Its antigen is unknown.

All patients were treatment-naive before thyroid surgery. Whole-study findings and limits: Significantly greater TCR beta diversity was reportedly found in malignant thyroid tumors than in benign nodules (in blood and tumor).

Germline CDR1 is LNHDA and CDR2 is SQIVND (reference sequence). This CDR3 is 14 amino acids long. V lost 1 base to trimming and J lost 3 bases; unmatched junction nucleotides: 3. This sequence joins TRBV19 and TRBJ2-7, with 7 nucleotides matching TRBD1. The sample consisted of adjacent normal tissue. The source of this sequence is a female donor with papillary thyroid cancer or a benign thyroid nodule (not recorded which). Some clones in this sample may be carry-over from other donors' samples. Here the CDR3 reads CASSIGAGGYEQYF. DNA of the CDR3: TGTGCCAGTAGTATAGGCGCAGGGGGCTACGAGCAGTACTTC.